Shown below are 26 T cell receptor beta chains from a single sample sequenced in a study of cytomegalovirus exposure and HLA in healthy donors (dated by TCRdb to the late 2010s). Preparation of the library involved the immunoSEQ multiplex PCR assay. The multiplex PCR relied on a mix of 60 forward primers for TCR Vbeta segments and 13 reverse primers for TCR Jbeta segments. TCRdb retrieved this table from immuneACCESS and kept in-frame rearrangements only. Not all clones are present; in checked studies, unresolved V genes account for under half, and no reason is known for the remainder. The table for this sample lists fewer than 200,000 clones; around three quarters of them were counted only once. The ten largest clones take up 4.5% to 6% of the sample. Sequencing was carried out using PBMCs. The receptor set was obtained from a middle-aged man in good health and CMV-seronegative.

The chain links TRBV9 to TRBJ1-4; perhaps TRBD1 as D (5 bases). Germline lookup yields CDR1 SGDLS and CDR2 YYNGEE. The CDR3 runs 13 residues. V was clipped by 7 bases and J by 8 bases, with 15 bases between them. Here the CDR3 reads CASGTGVREKLFF. The CDR3 DNA reads as TGTGCCAGCGGGACGGGGGTAAGAGAAAAACTGTTTTTT.

This clone came up a few times. The chain is built from TRBV7-2 and TRBJ1-2, with 9 bases lining up with TRBD1. The CDR3 consists of 17 residues. V shed 5 bases, J shed 2 bases, and the junction held 12 bases outside the gene matches. Germline V lookup: CDR1 SGHTA, CDR2 FQGNSA. Here the CDR3 reads CASSLKLSTGGNYGYTF. The CDR3 coding sequence is TGTGCCAGCAGCCTGAAACTATCCACAGGGGGCAACTATGGCTACACCTTC.

The chain couples TRBV4-3 to TRBJ2-3; D is perhaps TRBD1 (6 bases). Germline-derived CDR1 and CDR2 are LGHNA and YSLEER. V was trimmed by 4 bases and J by 2 bases, leaving 10 bases between them. The CDR3 runs 14 residues. The CDR3 is CASSLGQFTDTQYF. The DNA for the CDR3 is TGCGCCAGCAGCCTCGGACAGTTCACAGATACGCAGTATTTT.

The chain has TRBV10-1 and TRBJ1-5, with 7 bases that match TRBD1. The ends lost 7 bases at V and 3 bases at J; junction bases unmatched: 9. Germline V gene sequence: CDR1 WNHNN, CDR2 SYGVQD (reference sequence). The CDR3 spans 15 residues. CDR3 in DNA: TGCGCCAGCATATGTTCAGGGGGTCCCAATCAGCCCCAGCATTTT. The encoded protein is CASICSGGPNQPQHF.

This chain connects TRBV9 to TRBJ2-4, with 10 bases fitting TRBD1. The CDR3 has 16 residues. Losses at the gene ends were 6 bases for V and 6 bases for J; bases not matched to a gene: 12. Germline CDR1 SGDLS, CDR2 YYNGEE. The CDR3 protein is CASNEATGGFTNIQYF. The CDR3 coding sequence is TGTGCCAGCAACGAGGCGACAGGGGGCTTTACAAACATTCAGTACTTC.

As for this clone: This CDR3 is also generated by other DNA sequences in the sample. V is TRBV5-1 and J is TRBJ1-5; the D gene is possibly TRBD1 (5 bases). CDR1 is SGHRS, CDR2 YFSETQ, per germline. The V and J ends lost 0 bases and 7 bases respectively, with 14 bases between them. This CDR3 is 15 amino acids long. The CDR3 loop is CASSLGTGVGQPQHF. The CDR3 DNA reads as TGCGCCAGCAGCTTGGGGACGGGGGTGGGCCAGCCCCAGCATTTT.

The rearrangement uses TRBV18 and TRBJ1-5; 12 bases line up with TRBD1. Germline CDR1 KGHSH, CDR2 LQKENI. This CDR3 has 18 residues. The ends lost 2 bases at V and 0 bases at J; junction bases unmatched: 5. The CDR3 protein is CASSPRDRGPYSNQPQHF. The CDR3 nucleotides are TGTGCCAGCTCACCAAGGGACAGGGGGCCCTATAGCAATCAGCCCCAGCATTTT.

The chain combines TRBV10-3 with TRBJ1-5; no clear D gene. The germline CDR1 and CDR2 sequences are ENHRY and SYGVKD. This CDR3 spans 13 amino acids. V was pared by 10 bases and J by 0 bases, with 10 bases between. CDR3 residues: CATTDLSNQPQHF. CDR3 nucleotide sequence: TGTGCCACTACAGACCTTAGCAATCAGCCCCAGCATTTT.

This sequence joins TRBV10-3 and TRBJ2-7; 8 nucleotides match TRBD2. The CDR3 loop spans 15 amino acids. CDR1 ENHRY and CDR2 SYGVKD come from the germline V gene. Trimming at V came to 9 bases and at J to 5 bases, leaving 15 bases not matched to a gene. This chain's CDR3 is CAISPVTSGDNEQYF. In DNA, the CDR3 is TGTGCCATTTCCCCCGTCACTAGCGGCGACAACGAGCAGTACTTC.

This chain links TRBV29-1 with TRBJ1-3, with D hard to call. V lost 6 bases to trimming and J lost 4 bases, with 16 bases between them. The CDR3 covers 14 residues. CDR1 SQVTM and CDR2 ANQGSEA come from the germline V gene. The CDR3 DNA reads as TGCAGCGTGGCCGACCTAACGGGAGGAAACACCATATATTTT. Residues: CSVADLTGGNTIYF.

The chain is built from TRBV6-5 and TRBJ2-7, with a weak D call TRBD2 (6 bases). The length of the CDR3 is 12 residues. The V and J ends lost 8 bases and 5 bases respectively, with 13 bases between them. The germline CDR1 and CDR2 sequences are MNHEY and SVGAGI. CDR3: CASRTGEDEQYF. CDR3 sequence (DNA): TGTGCCAGCCGAACGGGGGAGGACGAGCAGTACTTC.

The chain joins TRBV4-3 to TRBJ2-3; D perhaps matches TRBD2 (6 bases). Trimming stripped 2 bases from V and 6 bases from J, with 6 bases between. There are 12 residues in the CDR3. CDR1 is LGHNA and CDR2 is YSLEER in the germline V gene. As DNA, the CDR3 is TGCGCCAGCAGCCAAAGCGGGGATACGCAGTATTTT. It yields the protein CASSQSGDTQYF.

In its sample, this clone was seen a few times. The chain has TRBV4-1 and TRBJ2-7; 10 bases align to TRBD2. Germline V gene data show CDR1 as MGHRA and CDR2 as YSYEKL. The CDR3 sequence is 20 residues long. Losses at the gene ends were 0 bases for V and 5 bases for J; bases not matched to a gene: 19. The CDR3 DNA reads as TGCGCCAGCAGCCAAGATCTGAATCTAGCGGGAGCACAAGGGAGGAACGAGCAGTACTTC. It yields the protein CASSQDLNLAGAQGRNEQYF.

CDR3 loop: CASSQDTGSAYEQYF. Written as DNA, the CDR3 is TGCGCCAGCAGCCAAGATACAGGTTCGGCCTACGAGCAGTACTTC. The rearrangement links TRBV4-3 to TRBJ2-7, with a weak D call TRBD1 (5 bases). This CDR3 is built from 15 residues. Germline V gene data show CDR1 as LGHNA and CDR2 as YSLEER. The germline V and J ends were trimmed by 0 bases and 2 bases, with 11 bases remaining between them.

This clone was found a few times. V and J are TRBV5-6 and TRBJ2-7; 9 positions agree with TRBD1. V lost 1 base and J lost 5; bases outside the gene matches: 10. CDR3 length: 16 amino acids. Germline lookup yields CDR1 SGHDT and CDR2 YYEEEE. The CDR3 DNA reads TGTGCCAGCAGCTTGCGAGGGACAGGGAATAGCGACGAGCAGTACTTC. Its translation is CASSLRGTGNSDEQYF.

The V and J genes are TRBV7-8 and TRBJ1-5, with 9 nucleotides matching TRBD1. CDR1 and CDR2 from the germline V gene are SGHVS and FQNEAQ. This CDR3 contains 20 residues. After removal of 1 base from V and 1 base from J, the junction contained 14 bases not matched to a gene. CDR3 loop: CASSLVGGTGTILSNQPQHF. For the CDR3, the DNA is TGTGCCAGCAGCTTAGTAGGGGGGACAGGGACCATTTTAAGCAATCAGCCCCAGCATTTT.

V is TRBV7-2 and J is TRBJ1-4; possible D gene TRBD1, 6 bases. CDR1 and CDR2 from the germline V gene are SGHTA and FQGNSA. This CDR3 is 14 amino acids long. Trimming stripped 1 base from V and 8 bases from J, with 11 bases between. The chain's CDR3 is CASSLEPGAEKLFF. The CDR3 DNA sequence: TGTGCCAGCAGCTTAGAGCCAGGGGCAGAAAAACTGTTTTTT.

This clone has more than one count but fewer than ten. The V call is TRBV6-5, the J call TRBJ2-7, with D perhaps matching TRBD1 (5 bases). The CDR3 extends over 14 amino acids. The V and J ends lost 2 bases and 6 bases respectively, with 14 bases between them. Germline V gene lookup returns CDR1 MNHEY and CDR2 SVGAGI. Here the CDR3 DNA reads TGTGCCAGCAGTTACCGAGAGCTCAGGGCCGAGCAGTACTTC. As protein: CASSYRELRAEQYF.

The chain recombines TRBV11-3 with TRBJ1-5; 9 bases match TRBD1. V dropped 5 bases and J dropped 2; count of bases not matched to a gene: 16. The CDR3 is made up of 19 amino acids. Germline loops: CDR1 SGHNT, CDR2 YENEEA. This CDR3 reads CASSPAPGQGTYRNQPQHF. DNA for the CDR3: TGTGCCAGCAGCCCCGCCCCGGGACAGGGTACATATCGCAATCAGCCCCAGCATTTT.

The chain recombines TRBV29-1 with TRBJ2-1, with 9 bases matching TRBD2. V shed 2 bases, J shed 6 bases, and the junction held 11 bases outside the gene matches. This CDR3 contains 16 residues. Germline values: CDR1 SQVTM, CDR2 ANQGSEA. This CDR3 is CSVESGRGLAFNEQFF. The CDR3 DNA is TGCAGCGTTGAATCCGGCAGGGGACTAGCTTTCAATGAGCAGTTCTTC.

J is TRBJ1-2 and V is TRBV30, with D perhaps matching TRBD1 (5 bases). V lost 4 bases to trimming and J lost 6 bases, with 15 bases between them. This CDR3 is built from 13 residues. Germline V gene lookup returns CDR1 GTSNPN and CDR2 SVGIG (reference sequence). The CDR3 protein is CAWTLGAQDGYTF. DNA for the CDR3: TGTGCCTGGACCTTAGGGGCCCAGGATGGCTACACCTTC.

This clone has a handful of counts. The V gene is TRBV6-5, the J gene TRBJ2-7; D is perhaps TRBD2 (5 bases). The germline V and J ends were trimmed by 5 bases and 0 bases, with 14 bases remaining between them. Germline values: CDR1 MNHEY, CDR2 SVGAGI. The CDR3 covers 15 residues. This CDR3 is CASSITTGSSYEQYF. DNA for the CDR3: TGTGCCAGCAGTATCACGACGGGGAGCTCCTACGAGCAGTACTTC.

The rearrangement joins TRBV5-6 to TRBJ1-1; 7 nucleotides agree with TRBD1. The trim removed 1 base at V and 8 bases at J, leaving 5 bases unmatched. The CDR3 runs 13 residues. Germline loops: CDR1 SGHDT, CDR2 YYEEEE. Here the CDR3 DNA reads TGTGCCAGCAGCTTGATTTCGGGACAGGAAGCTTTCTTT. This gives the protein CASSLISGQEAFF.

The rearrangement links TRBV6-1 to TRBJ1-4; no firm D call. Trimming shortened V by 0 bases and J by 4 bases, and 12 bases separated the two germline ends. Germline V lookup: CDR1 MNHNS, CDR2 SASEGT. The CDR3 consists of 16 residues. DNA for the CDR3: TGTGCCAGCAGTGAAGCCCTCACTGCCCGTAATGAAAAACTGTTTTTT. It yields the protein CASSEALTARNEKLFF.

This rearrangement joins TRBV10-1 to TRBJ1-1; D possibly corresponds to TRBD1 (5 bases). CDR1 is WNHNN and CDR2 is SYGVQD in the germline V gene (reference sequence). CDR3 length: 13 amino acids. V lost 3 bases to trimming and J lost 2 bases, with 7 bases between them. CDR3 DNA sequence: TGCGCCAGCAGTGATGGGGCTAACACTGAAGCTTTCTTT. The encoded protein is CASSDGANTEAFF.

The chain couples TRBV19 to TRBJ2-7, with D uncertain. Germline CDR1 is LNHDA and CDR2 is SQIVND (reference sequence). The CDR3 is made up of 15 amino acids. V dropped 4 bases and J dropped 4 bases, with 17 bases sitting between them. The CDR3: CASSSRIGVRYEQYF. In DNA, the CDR3 is TGTGCCAGTAGTAGCAGAATAGGAGTCCGGTACGAGCAGTACTTC.